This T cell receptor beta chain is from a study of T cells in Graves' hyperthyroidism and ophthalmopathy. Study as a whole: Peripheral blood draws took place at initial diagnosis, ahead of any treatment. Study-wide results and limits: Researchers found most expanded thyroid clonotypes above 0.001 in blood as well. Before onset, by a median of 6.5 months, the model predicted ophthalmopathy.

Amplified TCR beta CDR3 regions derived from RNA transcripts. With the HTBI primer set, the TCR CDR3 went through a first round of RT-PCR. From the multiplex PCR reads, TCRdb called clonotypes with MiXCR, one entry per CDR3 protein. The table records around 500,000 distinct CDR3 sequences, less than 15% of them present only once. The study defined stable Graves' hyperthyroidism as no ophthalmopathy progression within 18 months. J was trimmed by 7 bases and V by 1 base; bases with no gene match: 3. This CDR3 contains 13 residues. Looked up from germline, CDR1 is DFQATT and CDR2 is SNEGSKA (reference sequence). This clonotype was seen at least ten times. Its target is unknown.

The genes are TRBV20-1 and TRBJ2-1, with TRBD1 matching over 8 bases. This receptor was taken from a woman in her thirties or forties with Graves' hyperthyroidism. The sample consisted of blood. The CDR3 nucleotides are TGCAGTGCTAGAGGGACAGGGAGGAATGAGCAGTTCTTC. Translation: CSARGTGRNEQFF.